The sequence of this T cell receptor (beta chain) was determined in a study of blood T cell repertoires in COVID-19. The wider study: Material from acute and convalescent COVID-19 was sourced from the United States, Italy and Spain. T cells, B-cell-depleted T cells, or PBMCs supplied cDNA or gDNA.

How the authors handled the data: Scientists estimated how many nucleated cells there were by amplifying reference gene primers. Sequencing used immunoSEQ multiplex PCR; TCRdb keeps in-frame clones, though not all of them. V and J calls and clone size follow that table, whereas D and trimming were derived from the DNA. This table has 200,000 to 250,000 clones, about 88% appearing once. With 3 bases removed from V and 2 bases from J, the gap between germline ends came to 11 bases. CDR1 GTSNPN and CDR2 SVGIG come from the germline V gene (reference sequence). The CDR3 is made up of 13 amino acids. A Seattle source enrolled patients during active infection and followed them longitudinally.

Sequencing input: peripheral blood. This receptor was obtained from a man in his fifties with COVID-19, enrolled during active disease. The chain has TRBV30 and TRBJ2-7; a possible D gene is TRBD1 (6 bases). The CDR3 region is CAWRNDRTYEQYF. The CDR3 region has the DNA TGTGCCTGGAGAAATGACAGGACCTACGAGCAGTACTTC.